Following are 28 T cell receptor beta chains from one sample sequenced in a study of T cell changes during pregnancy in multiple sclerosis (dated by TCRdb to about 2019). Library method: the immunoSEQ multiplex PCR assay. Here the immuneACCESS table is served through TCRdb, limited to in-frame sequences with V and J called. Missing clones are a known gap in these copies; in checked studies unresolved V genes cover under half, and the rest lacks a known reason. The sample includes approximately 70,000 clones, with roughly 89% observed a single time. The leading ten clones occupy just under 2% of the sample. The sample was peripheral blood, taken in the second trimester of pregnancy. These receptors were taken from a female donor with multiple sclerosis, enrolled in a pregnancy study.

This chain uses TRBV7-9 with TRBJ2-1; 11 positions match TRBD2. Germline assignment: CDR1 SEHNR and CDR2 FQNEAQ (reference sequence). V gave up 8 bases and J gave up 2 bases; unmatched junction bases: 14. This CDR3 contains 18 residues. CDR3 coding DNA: TGTGCCAGCTTAGAAGGCGCCCTAGCGGGGGGACCCTACAATGAGCAGTTCTTC. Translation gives CASLEGALAGGPYNEQFF.

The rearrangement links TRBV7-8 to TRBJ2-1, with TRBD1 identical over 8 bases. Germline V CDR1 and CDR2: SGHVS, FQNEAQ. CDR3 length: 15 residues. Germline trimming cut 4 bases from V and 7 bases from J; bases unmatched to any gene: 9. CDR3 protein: CASSSRSRGLNEQFF. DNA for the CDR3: TGTGCCAGCAGCTCCAGAAGCAGGGGGCTGAATGAGCAGTTCTTC.

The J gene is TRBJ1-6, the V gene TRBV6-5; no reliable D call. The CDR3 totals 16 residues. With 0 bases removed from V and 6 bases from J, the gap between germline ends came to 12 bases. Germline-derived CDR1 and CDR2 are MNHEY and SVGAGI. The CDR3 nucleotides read TGTGCCAGCAGTTACTCGATGGCAGGCCGTAATTCACCCCTCCACTTT. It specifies CASSYSMAGRNSPLHF.

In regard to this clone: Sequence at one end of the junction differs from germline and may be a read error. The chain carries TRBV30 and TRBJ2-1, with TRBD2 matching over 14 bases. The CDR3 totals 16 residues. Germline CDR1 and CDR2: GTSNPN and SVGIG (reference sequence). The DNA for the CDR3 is TGTGCCTGGAGTGGGGGACTAGCGGGAGCATACAGTGAGCAGTTCTTC. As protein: CAWSGGLAGAYSEQFF.

In DNA, the CDR3 is TGTGCCAGCAGTTACGGGGAACAGGATCAAGAGACCCAGTACTTC. Translating gives CASSYGEQDQETQYF. The chain employs TRBV6-5 and TRBJ2-5; a possible D gene is TRBD1 (5 bases). The CDR3 totals 15 residues. V was clipped by 2 bases and J by 2 bases, with 12 bases between them. From germline, CDR1 is MNHEY and CDR2 SVGAGI.

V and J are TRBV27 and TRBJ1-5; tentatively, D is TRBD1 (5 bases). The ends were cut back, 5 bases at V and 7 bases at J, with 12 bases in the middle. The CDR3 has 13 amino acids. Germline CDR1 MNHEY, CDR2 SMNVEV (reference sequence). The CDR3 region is CASSLTRGQPQHF. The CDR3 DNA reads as TGTGCCAGCAGTCTCACACGGGGGCAGCCCCAGCATTTT.

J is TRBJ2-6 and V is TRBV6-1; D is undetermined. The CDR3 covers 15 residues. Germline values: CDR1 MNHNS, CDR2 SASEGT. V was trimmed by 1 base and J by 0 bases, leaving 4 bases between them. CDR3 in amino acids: CASSEDLSGANVLTF. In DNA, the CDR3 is TGTGCCAGCAGTGAAGATCTCTCTGGGGCCAACGTCCTGACTTTC.

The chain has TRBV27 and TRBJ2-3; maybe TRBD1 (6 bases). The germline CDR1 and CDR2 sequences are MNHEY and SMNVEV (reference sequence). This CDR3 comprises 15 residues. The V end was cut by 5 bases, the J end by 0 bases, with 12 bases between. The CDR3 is CASSRRDTSTDTQYF. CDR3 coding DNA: TGTGCCAGCAGTCGTCGGGACACCAGCACAGATACGCAGTATTTT.

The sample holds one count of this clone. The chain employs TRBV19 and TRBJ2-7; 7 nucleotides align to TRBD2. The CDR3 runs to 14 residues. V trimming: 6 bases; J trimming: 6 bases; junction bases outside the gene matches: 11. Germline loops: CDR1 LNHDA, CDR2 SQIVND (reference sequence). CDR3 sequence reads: CASSTSYWEGEQYF. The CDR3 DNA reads TGTGCCAGTAGCACGAGCTATTGGGAGGGCGAGCAGTACTTC.

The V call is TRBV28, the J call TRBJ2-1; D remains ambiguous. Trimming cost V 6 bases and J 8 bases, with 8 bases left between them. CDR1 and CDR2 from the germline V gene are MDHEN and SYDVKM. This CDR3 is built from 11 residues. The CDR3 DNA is TGTGCCAGCAGGTCCGTATATGAGCAGTTCTTC. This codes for CASRSVYEQFF.

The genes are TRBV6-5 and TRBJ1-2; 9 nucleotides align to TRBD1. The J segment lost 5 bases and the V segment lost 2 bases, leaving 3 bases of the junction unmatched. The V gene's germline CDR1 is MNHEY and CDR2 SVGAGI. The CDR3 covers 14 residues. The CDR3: CASSYGTGFYGYTF. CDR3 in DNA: TGTGCCAGCAGTTACGGGACAGGGTTTTATGGCTACACCTTC.

CDR3 in amino acids: CASSLGLAGGSYEQYF. CDR3 bases: TGTGCCAGCAGCCTTGGACTAGCGGGGGGCTCCTACGAGCAGTACTTC. The chain is built from TRBV7-9 and TRBJ2-7, with 14 bases identical to TRBD2. V lost 5 bases, J lost 0 bases, and 3 bases stayed unmatched. Germline CDR1 reads SEHNR; CDR2 reads FQNEAQ (reference sequence). This CDR3 comprises 16 residues.

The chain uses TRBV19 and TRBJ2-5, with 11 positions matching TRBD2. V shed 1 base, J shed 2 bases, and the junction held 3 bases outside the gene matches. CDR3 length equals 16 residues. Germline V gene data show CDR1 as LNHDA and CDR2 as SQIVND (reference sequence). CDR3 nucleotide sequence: TGTGCCAGTAGTATAGCCCTAGCGGGAGGTCAAGAGACCCAGTACTTC. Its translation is CASSIALAGGQETQYF. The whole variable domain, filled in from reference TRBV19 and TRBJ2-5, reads DGGITQSPKYLFRKEGQNVTLSCEQNLNHDAMYWYRQDPGQGLRLIYYSQIVNDFQKGDIAEGYSVSREKKESFPLTVTSAQKNPTAFYLCASSIALAGGQETQYFGPGTRLLVL.

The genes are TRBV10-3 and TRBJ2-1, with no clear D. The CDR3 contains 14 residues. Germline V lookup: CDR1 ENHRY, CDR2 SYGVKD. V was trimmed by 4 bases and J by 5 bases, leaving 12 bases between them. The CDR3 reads CAISARSPNNEQFF. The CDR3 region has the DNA TGTGCCATCAGTGCACGTTCCCCTAACAATGAGCAGTTCTTC.

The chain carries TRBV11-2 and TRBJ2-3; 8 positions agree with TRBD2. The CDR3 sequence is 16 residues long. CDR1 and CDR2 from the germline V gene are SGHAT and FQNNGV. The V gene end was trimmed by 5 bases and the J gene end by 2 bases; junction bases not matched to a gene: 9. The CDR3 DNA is TGTGCCAGCAGCCCATCCCCGGGAGGGTACACAGATACGCAGTATTTT. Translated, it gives CASSPSPGGYTDTQYF. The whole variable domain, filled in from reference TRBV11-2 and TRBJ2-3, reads EAGVAQSPRYKIIEKRQSVAFWCNPISGHATLYWYQQILGQGPKLLIQFQNNGVVDDSQLPKDRFSAERLKGVDSTLKIQPAKLEDSAVYLCASSPSPGGYTDTQYFGPGTRLTVL.

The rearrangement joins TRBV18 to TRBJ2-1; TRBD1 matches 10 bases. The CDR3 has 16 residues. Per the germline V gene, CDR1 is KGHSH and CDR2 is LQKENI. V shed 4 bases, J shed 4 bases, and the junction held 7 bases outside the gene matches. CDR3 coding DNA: TGTGCCAGCTCACTATCGACAGGGGGCTTTTACAATGAGCAGTTCTTC. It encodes CASSLSTGGFYNEQFF. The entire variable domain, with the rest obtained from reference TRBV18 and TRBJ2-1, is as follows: NAGVMQNPRHLVRRRGQEARLRCSPMKGHSHVYWYRQLPEEGLKFMVYLQKENIIDESGMPKERFSAEFPKEGPSILRIQQVVRGDSAAYFCASSLSTGGFYNEQFFGPGTRLTVL.

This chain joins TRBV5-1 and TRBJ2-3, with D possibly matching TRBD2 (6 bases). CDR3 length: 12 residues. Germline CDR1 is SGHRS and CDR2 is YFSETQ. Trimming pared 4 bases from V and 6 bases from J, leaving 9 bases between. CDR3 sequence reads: CASSRETDTQYF. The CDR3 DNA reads TGCGCCAGCAGCCGGGAGACGGATACGCAGTATTTT.

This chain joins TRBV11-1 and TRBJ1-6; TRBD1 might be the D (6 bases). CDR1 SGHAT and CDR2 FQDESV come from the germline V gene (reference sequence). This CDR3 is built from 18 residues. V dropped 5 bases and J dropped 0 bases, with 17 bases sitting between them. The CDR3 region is CASSRSLTGSSYNSPLHF. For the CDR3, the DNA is TGTGCCAGCAGCCGATCACTGACAGGCAGCTCCTATAATTCACCCCTCCACTTT.

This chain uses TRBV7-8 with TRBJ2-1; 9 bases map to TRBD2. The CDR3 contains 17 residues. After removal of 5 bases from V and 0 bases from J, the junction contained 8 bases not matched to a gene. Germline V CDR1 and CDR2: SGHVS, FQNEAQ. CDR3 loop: CASSLTSGGISYNEQFF. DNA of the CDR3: TGTGCCAGCAGCCTGACTAGCGGAGGGATCTCCTACAATGAGCAGTTCTTC.

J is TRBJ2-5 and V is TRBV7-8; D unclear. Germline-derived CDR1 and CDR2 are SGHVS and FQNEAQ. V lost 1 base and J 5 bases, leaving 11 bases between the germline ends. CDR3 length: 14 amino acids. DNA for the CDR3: TGTGCCAGCAGCTTAGGGAGCTACGTGGAGACCCAGTACTTC. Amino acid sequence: CASSLGSYVETQYF.

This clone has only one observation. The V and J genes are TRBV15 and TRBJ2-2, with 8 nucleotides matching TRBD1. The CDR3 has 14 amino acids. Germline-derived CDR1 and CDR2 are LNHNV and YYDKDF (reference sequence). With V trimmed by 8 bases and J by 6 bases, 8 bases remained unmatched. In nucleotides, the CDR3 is TGTGCCACCGAACCCCAGGGGGCGGCCGGGGAGCTGTTTTTT. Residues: CATEPQGAAGELFF.

CDR3 nucleotide sequence: TGTGCCAGCATCCCCCAAGTGGAGGATCAGCCCCAGCATTTT. This encodes CASIPQVEDQPQHF. The gene calls are TRBV21-1 and TRBJ1-5. TRBV21-1 is noted as a pseudogene. The CDR3 is 14 amino acids.

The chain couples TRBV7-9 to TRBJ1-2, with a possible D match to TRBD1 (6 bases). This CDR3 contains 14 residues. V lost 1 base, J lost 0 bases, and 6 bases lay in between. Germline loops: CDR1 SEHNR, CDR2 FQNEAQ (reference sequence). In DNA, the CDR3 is TGTGCCAGCAGCTTAGGGGACACTAACTATGGCTACACCTTC. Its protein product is CASSLGDTNYGYTF. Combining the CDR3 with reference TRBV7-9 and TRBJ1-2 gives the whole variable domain DTGVSQNPRHKITKRGQNVTFRCDPISEHNRLYWYRQTLGQGPEFLTYFQNEAQLEKSRLLSDRFSAERPKGSFSTLEIQRTEQGDSAMYLCASSLGDTNYGYTFGSGTRLTVV.

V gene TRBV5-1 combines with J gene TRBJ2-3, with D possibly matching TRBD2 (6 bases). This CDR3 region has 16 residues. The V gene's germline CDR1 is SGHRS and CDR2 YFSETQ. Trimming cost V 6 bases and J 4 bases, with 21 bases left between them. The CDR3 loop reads CASTISGGGGSDTQYF. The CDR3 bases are TGCGCCAGCACGATAAGTGGGGGAGGTGGGTCAGATACGCAGTATTTT.

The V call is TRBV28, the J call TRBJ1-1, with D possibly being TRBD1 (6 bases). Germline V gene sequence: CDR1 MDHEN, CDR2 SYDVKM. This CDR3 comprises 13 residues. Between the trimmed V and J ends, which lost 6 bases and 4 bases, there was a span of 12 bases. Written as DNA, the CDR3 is TGTGCCAGCAGGTCACAGGGTGGCACTGAAGCTTTCTTT. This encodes CASRSQGGTEAFF.

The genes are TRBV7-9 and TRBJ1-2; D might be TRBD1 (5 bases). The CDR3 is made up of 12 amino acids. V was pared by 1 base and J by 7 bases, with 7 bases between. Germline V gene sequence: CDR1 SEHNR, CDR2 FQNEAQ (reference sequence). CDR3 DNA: TGTGCCAGCAGCTTAGTGACAGCTGGCTACACCTTC. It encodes CASSLVTAGYTF.

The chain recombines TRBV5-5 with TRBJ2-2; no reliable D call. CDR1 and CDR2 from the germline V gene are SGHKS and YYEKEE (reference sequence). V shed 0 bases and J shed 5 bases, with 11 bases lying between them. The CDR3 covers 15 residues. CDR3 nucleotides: TGTGCCAGCAGCTTGGACTATCTCGGAACCGGGGAGCTGTTTTTT. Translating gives CASSLDYLGTGELFF.

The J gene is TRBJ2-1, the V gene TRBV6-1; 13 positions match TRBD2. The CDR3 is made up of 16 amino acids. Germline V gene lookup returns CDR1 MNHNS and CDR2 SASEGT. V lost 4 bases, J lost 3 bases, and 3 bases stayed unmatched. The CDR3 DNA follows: TGTGCCAGCAGTGGAACTAGCGGGGGGGACTACAATGAGCAGTTCTTC. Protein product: CASSGTSGGDYNEQFF.